The T cell receptor (beta chain) under discussion was sequenced for a study of identical twins. The CDR3 contains 17 residues. CDR1 and CDR2 (germline): KGHSH, LQKENI. The J segment lost 2 bases and the V segment lost 4 bases, leaving 7 bases of the junction unmatched. Donors uniformly comprised healthy Caucasians. Findings of the study overall: The degree of excess twin sharing was weaker in beta out-of-frame sequences.

TCRdb re-called the 5' RACE reads with MiXCR, one entry per CDR3 protein. Of 1.5 million or so distinct CDR3 sequences in the sample, about 31% are singletons; the top ten hold over 0.25%. A remark on this clonotype: What it binds is not known.

The sequencing sample was made of cord blood. This clonotype was sampled from a newborn girl in good health. The chain employs TRBV18 and TRBJ2-1; 11 bases align to TRBD2. CDR3: CASSRLLAGAPYNEQFF. The DNA for the CDR3 is TGTGCCAGCTCACGTTTACTAGCGGGGGCCCCCTACAATGAGCAGTTCTTC.